This T cell receptor beta chain was sequenced during a study of blood T cell repertoires in COVID-19. Whole-study context: Spain, Italy and the United States supplied samples that represented acute and convalescent COVID-19.

In the original workflow: Amplification with reference gene primers provided the estimates of nucleated cell counts. The table came from immunoSEQ multiplex PCR; TCRdb's copy has only in-frame clones and leaves some out. V, J and clone size are taken as reported in that table, and D and trimming were inferred from the DNA itself. The sample gives over 120,000 clones, more than 75% of which show up once; approximately 5.2% is in the top ten. CDR3 length equals 15 residues. Unmatched junction bases numbered 4, after V lost 0 bases and J lost 8 bases. Germline CDR1 is SGDLS and CDR2 is YYNGEE. Patients from Seattle were sampled longitudinally, starting during active infection.

The source is a woman in her 70s with COVID-19, enrolled during active disease. The sequencing input was peripheral blood. This chain connects TRBV9 to TRBJ2-1, with 11 bases aligning to TRBD1. The CDR3 DNA follows: TGTGCCAGCAGCGTAGGGGGACAGGGGGGCGATGAGCAGTTCTTC. Protein: CASSVGGQGGDEQFF.